The 23 T cell receptor beta chains presented below share a single source sample, sequenced in a study of blood T cell repertoires in COVID-19. Method: immunoSEQ multiplex PCR; TCRdb's copy keeps in-frame clones and lacks some. The table records 180,000 or so clones, more than 70% of them present only once. The sequenced sample was PBMCs or T cells enriched from blood (not recorded which). The receptors were sampled from a woman between 45 and 60 years old in a cohort exposed to, infected with or recovered from COVID-19 (not recorded which).

This clone was seen only once. The chain couples TRBV3-1 (or the pseudogene TRBV3-2) to TRBJ2-7, with 11 bases that match TRBD2. Germline CDR1 is LGHDT and CDR2 is YNNKEL (reference sequence). Trimming took 4 bases from V and 6 from J; bases not matched to a gene: 8. CDR3 length: 15 residues. CDR3 sequence reads: CASSPSGRKGSEQYF. CDR3 nucleotides: TGTGCCAGCAGCCCTAGCGGGAGGAAAGGGAGCGAGCAGTACTTC.

The chain joins TRBV19 to TRBJ1-5; tentative D call: TRBD1 (6 bases). The CDR3 has 14 amino acids. The ends were cut back, 7 bases at V and 3 bases at J, with 13 bases in the middle. The V gene's germline CDR1 is LNHDA and CDR2 SQIVND (reference sequence). The CDR3 nucleotides are TGTGCCAGTATCCTTCGGGGGGCCAATCAGCCCCAGCATTTT. This translates into CASILRGANQPQHF.

The gene calls are TRBV7-2 and TRBJ1-5; 7 bases line up with TRBD1. CDR1 and CDR2 from the germline V gene are SGHTA and FQGNSA. CDR3 length equals 14 residues. J gave up 4 bases and V 4 bases, and 4 bases lay outside the gene matches. The CDR3 sequence is CASSSGTDNQPQHF. The DNA for the CDR3 is TGTGCCAGCAGCTCCGGGACAGATAATCAGCCCCAGCATTTT.

The chain uses TRBV21-1 and TRBJ1-5; the listed D gene, TRBD1, was not tested against the DNA. TRBV21-1 is given as a pseudogene. The CDR3 has 17 amino acids. CDR3 DNA: TGTGCCAGCAGCCCCCTGGGACAGGGGGTGAGCAATCAGCCCCAGCATTTT. Protein: CASSPLGQGVSNQPQHF.

Only one count was recorded for this clone. The chain has TRBV28 and TRBJ2-1; 9 positions agree with TRBD2. The CDR3 contains 18 residues. Germline CDR1 and CDR2: MDHEN and SYDVKM. The V gene end was trimmed by 7 bases and the J gene end by 0 bases; junction bases not matched to a gene: 13. The CDR3 nucleotides are TGTGCCAGCATCCCAGTTGGGCTAGCGGGGAGCTCCTACAATGAGCAGTTCTTC. Amino acid sequence: CASIPVGLAGSSYNEQFF.

The CDR3 protein is CASSPVNHRGQNTEAFF. The CDR3 nucleotides are TGTGCCAGTAGTCCAGTGAATCACAGGGGCCAGAACACTGAAGCTTTCTTT. The rearrangement links TRBV19 to TRBJ1-1; 7 nucleotides match TRBD1. This CDR3 contains 17 residues. V shed 5 bases, J shed 1 base, and the junction held 13 bases outside the gene matches. CDR1 and CDR2 from the germline V gene are LNHDA and SQIVND (reference sequence).

CDR3 nucleotide sequence: TGTGCCAGCAGCGTAGGGGGCTGGGACACTGAAGCTTTCTTT. Protein: CASSVGGWDTEAFF. The chain joins TRBV9 to TRBJ1-1; possible D gene TRBD1, 5 bases. V lost 0 bases to trimming and J lost 3 bases, with 9 bases between them. Per germline, CDR1 SGDLS and CDR2 YYNGEE. CDR3 size: 14 residues. The whole variable domain, remainder taken from reference TRBV9 and TRBJ1-1, is DSGVTQTPKHLITATGQRVTLRCSPRSGDLSVYWYQQSLDQGLQFLIQYYNGEERAKGNILERFSAQQFPDLHSELNLSSLELGDSALYFCASSVGGWDTEAFFGQGTRLTVV.

V and J are TRBV6-5 and TRBJ1-1, with D perhaps matching TRBD1 (5 bases). The CDR3 totals 13 residues. Looked up from germline, CDR1 is MNHEY and CDR2 is SVGAGI. The V end lost 5 bases, the J end lost 4 bases, and 11 bases lay between the germline ends. The CDR3 sequence is CASSTGMGTEAFF. The CDR3 DNA sequence: TGTGCCAGCAGTACAGGTATGGGCACTGAAGCTTTCTTT.

The DNA of the CDR3 is TGTGCCACCAGTGAGGGACAGGGGGTTACCTACGAGCAGTACTTC. Encoded protein: CATSEGQGVTYEQYF. The chain uses TRBV24-1 and TRBJ2-7; 11 positions agree with TRBD1. The V gene's germline CDR1 is KGHDR and CDR2 SFDVKD. V trimming: 4 bases; J trimming: 2 bases; junction bases outside the gene matches: 3. CDR3 length: 15 residues.

The J gene is TRBJ1-1, the V gene TRBV29-1; 7 bases align to TRBD1. Germline V lookup: CDR1 SQVTM, CDR2 ANQGSEA. This CDR3 has 13 residues. The junction had 11 bases not matched to a gene; V was cut back by 7 bases and J by 6 bases. The CDR3 spells CSAAIDRDAEAFF. The DNA of the CDR3 is TGCAGCGCTGCCATAGACAGGGACGCTGAAGCTTTCTTT.

This clone was seen a single time. The chain has TRBV25-1 and TRBJ1-4; 11 nucleotides match TRBD1. The length of the CDR3 is 16 residues. Germline lookup yields CDR1 MGHDK and CDR2 SYGVNS. Unmatched junction bases numbered 6, after V lost 3 bases and J lost 6 bases. For the CDR3, the DNA is TGTGCCAGCAGTGACTTTCCGGGACAGGGGGATGAAAAACTGTTTTTT. This codes for CASSDFPGQGDEKLFF.

The sample holds a few counts of this clone. The rearrangement links TRBV19 to TRBJ1-2; perhaps TRBD1 as D (5 bases). With 6 bases removed from V and 6 bases from J, the gap between germline ends came to 14 bases. The length of the CDR3 is 13 residues. Germline V gene sequence: CDR1 LNHDA, CDR2 SQIVND (reference sequence). CDR3 bases: TGTGCCAGTAGCACAGGCCTAAAGGATGGCTACACCTTC. It codes for CASSTGLKDGYTF.

The V call is TRBV7-8, the J call TRBJ2-1; maybe TRBD2 (5 bases). This CDR3 region has 13 residues. Germline CDR1 reads SGHVS; CDR2 reads FQNEAQ. V lost 5 bases and J lost 7, with 12 bases in between. The DNA of the CDR3 is TGTGCCAGCAGCCCTGACACTAGGAATGAGCAGTTCTTC. Translation: CASSPDTRNEQFF.

This clone was detected only once. The junction and the germline gene differ at one end; a read error may be behind it. The gene calls are TRBV7-7 and TRBJ2-1, with 7 bases matching TRBD1. The CDR3 consists of 16 residues. The V gene's germline CDR1 is SSHAT and CDR2 FNYEAQ (reference sequence). CDR3 region: CASSLEQGPPYNEQFF. DNA of the CDR3: TGTGCTAGCAGCTTAGAACAGGGGCCTCCTTACAATGAGCAGTTCTTC.

This clone appeared a single time. The chain links TRBV2 to TRBJ1-3, with a weak D call TRBD1 (6 bases). CDR3 length: 13 residues. Germline lookup yields CDR1 SNHLY and CDR2 FYNNEI. Trimming left V 8 bases short and J 4 bases short, with 12 bases between. The CDR3 coding sequence is TGTGCCAGCTGCACAGGGAAGGGAAACACCATATATTTT. Amino acid sequence: CASCTGKGNTIYF. The variable domain in full, with the rest retrieved from reference TRBV2 and TRBJ1-3, is EPEVTQTPSHQVTQMGQEVILRCVPISNHLYFYWYRQILGQKVEFLVSFYNNEISEKSEIFDDQFSVERPDGSNFTLKIRSTKLEDSAMYFCASCTGKGNTIYFGEGSWLTVV.

This clone turned up a few times. The same CDR3 also results from other DNA sequences found in this sample. The chain uses TRBV28 and TRBJ1-1; unclear D gene. In germline, CDR1 is MDHEN, CDR2 SYDVKM. Trimming left V 1 base short and J 0 bases short, with 3 bases between. This CDR3 has 13 residues. The CDR3 bases are TGTGCCAGCAGTTTATCCGTGAACACTGAAGCTTTCTTT. Translating gives CASSLSVNTEAFF.

This clone has more than one count but fewer than ten. The CDR3 DNA reads as TGCGCCAGCAGCTTGGCGGGGACACAGAACACTGAAGCTTTCTTT. Protein sequence: CASSLAGTQNTEAFF. The V call is TRBV5-1, the J call TRBJ1-1; D might be TRBD1 (6 bases). The CDR3 is 15 residues long. Germline assignment: CDR1 SGHRS and CDR2 YFSETQ. Trimming removed 0 bases from V and 1 base from J, with 10 bases in between.

The gene calls are TRBV5-1 and TRBJ1-3; no clear D gene. CDR1 and CDR2 (germline): SGHRS, YFSETQ. Trimming shortened V by 0 bases and J by 1 base, and 8 bases separated the two germline ends. The CDR3 spans 15 residues. As DNA, the CDR3 is TGCGCCAGCAGCTTGGCACGGGATTCTGGAAACACCATATATTTT. Its protein product is CASSLARDSGNTIYF.

The rearrangement joins TRBV4-1 to TRBJ1-1; D not certain. The V and J ends lost 1 base and 1 base respectively, with 13 bases between them. The CDR3 has 16 residues. Germline lookup yields CDR1 MGHRA and CDR2 YSYEKL. CDR3 loop: CASSQGRIAGNTEAFF. The CDR3 region has the DNA TGCGCCAGCAGCCAAGGAAGGATCGCAGGGAACACTGAAGCTTTCTTT.

The chain has TRBV5-4 and TRBJ2-1; D not certain. Germline V gene lookup returns CDR1 SGHNT and CDR2 YYREEE (reference sequence). The CDR3 contains 15 residues. Trimming took off 3 bases at V and 0 bases at J, with 10 bases between the two ends. The CDR3, as DNA: TGTGCCAGCAGCTCAACTACCAGCTCCTACAATGAGCAGTTCTTC. Encoded protein: CASSSTTSSYNEQFF.

The gene calls are TRBV19 and TRBJ2-3; D is uncertain. The CDR3 covers 14 residues. Between the trimmed V and J ends, which lost 0 bases and 3 bases, there was a span of 7 bases. Germline CDR1 is LNHDA and CDR2 is SQIVND (reference sequence). CDR3 bases: TGTGCCAGTAGTATAGATATCCCGACAGATACGCAGTATTTT. It encodes CASSIDIPTDTQYF.

This rearrangement joins TRBV9 to TRBJ2-7; 7 bases map to TRBD1. The CDR3 covers 14 residues. From germline, CDR1 is SGDLS and CDR2 YYNGEE. V gave up 4 bases and J gave up 3 bases; unmatched junction bases: 7. The CDR3, as DNA: TGTGCCAGCAGCCGAACGGGACAGAACTACGAGCAGTACTTC. Amino acid sequence: CASSRTGQNYEQYF.

The CDR3 sequence: CASSLDSNNYGYTF. CDR3 coding DNA: TGTGCCAGCAGTTTAGACAGTAATAACTATGGCTACACCTTC. The V call is TRBV6-6, the J call TRBJ1-2; the D gene is possibly TRBD1 (5 bases). CDR1 and CDR2 from the germline V gene are MNHNY and SVGAGI (reference sequence). The CDR3 extends over 14 amino acids. The ends were cut back, 4 bases at V and 1 base at J, with 10 bases in the middle.